This T cell receptor (beta chain) was identified during a study of OX40 agonist ivuxolimab in advanced cancers. The study's findings and limits: Clonal expansion by week 6 occurred in CD4+ and CD8+ blood T cells (at 0.1 to 3.0 mg/kg).

Looked up from germline, CDR1 is SNHLY and CDR2 is FYNNEI. The CDR3 extends over 14 amino acids. Trimming shortened V by 3 bases and J by 0 bases, and 8 bases separated the two germline ends. As concerns this clone: The target antigen is unknown.

Assay: immunoSEQ multiplex PCR; the TCRdb copy retains only in-frame clones and omits some. The data hold 65,000 to 85,000 clones, with roughly 84% observed a single time. This sequence joins TRBV2 and TRBJ1-2, with D tentatively TRBD1 (5 bases). The TCR comes from an adult with an advanced solid tumor such as melanoma, head and neck, liver or kidney cancer. Sequencing was performed on CD4+ or CD8+ T cells sorted from blood, taken in a trial of the OX40 agonist ivuxolimab. CDR3 region: CASSEGPTNYGYTF. DNA for the CDR3: TGTGCCAGCAGTGAGGGGCCTACTAACTATGGCTACACCTTC.